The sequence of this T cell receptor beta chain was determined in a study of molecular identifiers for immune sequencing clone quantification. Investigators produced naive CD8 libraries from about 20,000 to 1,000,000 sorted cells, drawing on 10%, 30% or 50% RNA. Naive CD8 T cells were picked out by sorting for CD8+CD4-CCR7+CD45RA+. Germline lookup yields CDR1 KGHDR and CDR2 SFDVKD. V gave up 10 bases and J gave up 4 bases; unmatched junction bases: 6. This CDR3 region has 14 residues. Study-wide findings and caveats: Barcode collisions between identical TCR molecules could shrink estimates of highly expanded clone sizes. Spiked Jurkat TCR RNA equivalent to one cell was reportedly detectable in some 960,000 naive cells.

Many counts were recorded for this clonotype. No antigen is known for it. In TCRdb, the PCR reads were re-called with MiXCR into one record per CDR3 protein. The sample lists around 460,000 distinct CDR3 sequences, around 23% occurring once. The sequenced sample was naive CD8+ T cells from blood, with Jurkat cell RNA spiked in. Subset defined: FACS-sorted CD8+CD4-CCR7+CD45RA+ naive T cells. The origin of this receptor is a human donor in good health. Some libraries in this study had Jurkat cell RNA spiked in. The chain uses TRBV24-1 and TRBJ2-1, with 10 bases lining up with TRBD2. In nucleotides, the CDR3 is TGTGCCACTGGACTAGCGGACGTATACAATGAGCAGTTCTTC. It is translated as CATGLADVYNEQFF.